The T cell receptor beta chain under discussion was sequenced for a study of blood T cell repertoires in COVID-19. Study in general: Acute and convalescent COVID-19 samples came from the United States, Italy and Spain.

This CDR3 comprises 17 residues. With V trimmed by 3 bases and J by 7 bases, 9 bases remained unmatched. Germline CDR1 is KGHSH and CDR2 is LQKENI. Sequencing was performed with immunoSEQ multiplex PCR; in TCRdb, only in-frame clones are kept and a portion is missing. The data hold 200,000 to 300,000 clones, with 75% to 90% observed a single time. The TCR was taken from a woman in her thirties or forties with acute or convalescent COVID-19. The J gene is TRBJ2-1, the V gene TRBV18; 13 bases align to TRBD2. The sequenced sample consisted of peripheral blood. CDR3 loop: CASSPTSGGALRNEQFF. The CDR3 coding sequence is TGTGCCAGCTCACCTACTAGCGGGGGGGCCTTACGGAATGAGCAGTTCTTC.